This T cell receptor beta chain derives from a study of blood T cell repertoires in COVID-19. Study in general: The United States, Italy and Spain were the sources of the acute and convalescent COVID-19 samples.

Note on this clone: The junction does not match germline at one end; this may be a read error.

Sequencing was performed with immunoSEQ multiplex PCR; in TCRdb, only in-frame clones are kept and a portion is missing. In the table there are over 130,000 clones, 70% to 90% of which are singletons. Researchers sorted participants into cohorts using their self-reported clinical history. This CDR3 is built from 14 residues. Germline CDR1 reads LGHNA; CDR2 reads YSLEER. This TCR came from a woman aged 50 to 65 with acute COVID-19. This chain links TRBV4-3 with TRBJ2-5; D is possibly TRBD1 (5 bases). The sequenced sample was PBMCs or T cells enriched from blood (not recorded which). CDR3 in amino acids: CVSSQGVKEWTQYF. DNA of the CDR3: TGCGTCAGCAGCCAAGGGGTTAAGGAGTGGACCCAGTACTTC.